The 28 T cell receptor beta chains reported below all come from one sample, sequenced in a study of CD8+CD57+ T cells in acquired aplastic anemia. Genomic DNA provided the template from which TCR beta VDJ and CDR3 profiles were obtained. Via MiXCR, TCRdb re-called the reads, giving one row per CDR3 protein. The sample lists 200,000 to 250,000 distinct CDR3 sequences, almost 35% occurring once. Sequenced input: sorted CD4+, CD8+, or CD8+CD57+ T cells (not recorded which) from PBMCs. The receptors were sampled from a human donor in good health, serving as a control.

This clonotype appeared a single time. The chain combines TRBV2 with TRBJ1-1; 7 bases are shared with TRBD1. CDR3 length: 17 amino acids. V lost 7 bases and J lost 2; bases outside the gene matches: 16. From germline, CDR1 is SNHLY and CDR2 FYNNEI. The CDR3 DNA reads TGTGCCAGCACCCGGACAGGATTGACATATGATAACACTGAAGCTTTCTTT. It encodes CASTRTGLTYDNTEAFF.

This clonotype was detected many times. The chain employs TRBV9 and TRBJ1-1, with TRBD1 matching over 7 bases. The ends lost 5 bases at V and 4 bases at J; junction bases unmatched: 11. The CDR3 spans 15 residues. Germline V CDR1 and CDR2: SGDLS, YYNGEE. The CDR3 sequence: CASRDDREGATEAFF. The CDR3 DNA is TGTGCCAGCAGAGACGACAGGGAGGGTGCCACTGAAGCTTTCTTT. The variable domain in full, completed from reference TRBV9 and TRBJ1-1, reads DSGVTQTPKHLITATGQRVTLRCSPRSGDLSVYWYQQSLDQGLQFLIQYYNGEERAKGNILERFSAQQFPDLHSELNLSSLELGDSALYFCASRDDREGATEAFFGQGTRLTVV.

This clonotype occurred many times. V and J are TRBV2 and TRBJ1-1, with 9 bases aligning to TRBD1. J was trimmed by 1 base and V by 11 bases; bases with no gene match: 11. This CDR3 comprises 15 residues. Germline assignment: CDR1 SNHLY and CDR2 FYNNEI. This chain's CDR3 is CASHLQGAQNTEAFF. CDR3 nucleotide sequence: TGTGCCTCCCACCTACAGGGGGCGCAGAACACTGAAGCTTTCTTT.

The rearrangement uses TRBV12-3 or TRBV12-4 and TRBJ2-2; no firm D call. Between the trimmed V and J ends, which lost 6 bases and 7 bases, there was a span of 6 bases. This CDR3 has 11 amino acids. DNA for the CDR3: TGTGCCAGCAGAGGCGGCGGGGAGCTGTTTTTT. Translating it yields CASRGGGELFF.

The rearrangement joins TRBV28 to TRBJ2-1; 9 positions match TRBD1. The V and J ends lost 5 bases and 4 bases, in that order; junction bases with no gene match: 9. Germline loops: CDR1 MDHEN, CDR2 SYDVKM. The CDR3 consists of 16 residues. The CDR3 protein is CASSRAGQGLYNEQFF. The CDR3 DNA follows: TGTGCCAGCAGTCGGGCTGGACAGGGGCTATACAATGAGCAGTTCTTC.

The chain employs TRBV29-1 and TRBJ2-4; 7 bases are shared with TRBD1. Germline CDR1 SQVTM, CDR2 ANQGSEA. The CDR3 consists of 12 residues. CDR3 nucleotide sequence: TGCCGCGCGAAAGACAGGGTAAACATTCAGTACTTC. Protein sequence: CRAKDRVNIQYF.

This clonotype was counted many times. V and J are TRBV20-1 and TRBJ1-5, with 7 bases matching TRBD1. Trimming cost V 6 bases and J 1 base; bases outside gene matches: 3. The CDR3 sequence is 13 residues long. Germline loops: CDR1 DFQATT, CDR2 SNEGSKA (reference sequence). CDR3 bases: TGCAGTGCCTCAGGGGGGAGCAATCAGCCCCAGCATTTT. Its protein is CSASGGSNQPQHF.

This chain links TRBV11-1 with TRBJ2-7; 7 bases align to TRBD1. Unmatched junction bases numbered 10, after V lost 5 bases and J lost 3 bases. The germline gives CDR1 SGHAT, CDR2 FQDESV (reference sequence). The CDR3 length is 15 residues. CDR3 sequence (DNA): TGTGCCAGCAGCCGCCAGGGGACAGCACTCTACGAGCAGTACTTC. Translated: CASSRQGTALYEQYF. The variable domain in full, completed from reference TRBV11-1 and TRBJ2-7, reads EAEVAQSPRYKITEKSQAVAFWCDPISGHATLYWYRQILGQGPELLVQFQDESVVDDSQLPKDRFSAERLKGVDSTLKIQPAELGDSAMYLCASSRQGTALYEQYFGPGTRLTVT.

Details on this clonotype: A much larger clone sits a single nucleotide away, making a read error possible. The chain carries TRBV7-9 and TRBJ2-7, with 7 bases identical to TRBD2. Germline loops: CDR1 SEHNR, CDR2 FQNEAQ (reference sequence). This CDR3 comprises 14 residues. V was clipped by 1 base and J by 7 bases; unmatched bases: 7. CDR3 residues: CASSLVGGSNEQYF. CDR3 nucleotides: TGTGCCAGCAGCTTAGTTGGCGGGAGTAATGAGCAGTACTTC.

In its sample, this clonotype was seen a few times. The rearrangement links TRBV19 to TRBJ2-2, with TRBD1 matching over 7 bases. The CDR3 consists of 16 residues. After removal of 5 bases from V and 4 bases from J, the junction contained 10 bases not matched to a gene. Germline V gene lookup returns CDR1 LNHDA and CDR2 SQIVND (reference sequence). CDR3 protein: CASSLITGAGTGELFF. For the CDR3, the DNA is TGTGCCAGTAGTCTCATAACAGGGGCGGGCACCGGGGAGCTGTTTTTT.

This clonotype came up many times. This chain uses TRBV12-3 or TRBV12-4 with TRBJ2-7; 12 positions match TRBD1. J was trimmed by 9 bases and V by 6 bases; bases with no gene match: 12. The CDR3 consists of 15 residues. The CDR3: CASSPEGQGASSQYF. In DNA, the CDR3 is TGTGCCAGCAGCCCAGAGGGACAGGGGGCTTCCTCGCAGTACTTC.

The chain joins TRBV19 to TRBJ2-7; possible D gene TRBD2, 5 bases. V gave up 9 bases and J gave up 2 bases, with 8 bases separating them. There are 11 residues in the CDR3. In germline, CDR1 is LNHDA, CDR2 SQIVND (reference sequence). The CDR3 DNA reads TGTGCCAGCGGGATAACCTACGAGCAGTACTTC. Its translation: CASGITYEQYF.

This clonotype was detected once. The CDR3 DNA follows: TGTGCCAGCAGTGGGGACAGCTCTCTCATCTCTGGGGCCAACGTCCTGACTTTC. Translating it yields CASSGDSSLISGANVLTF. The chain couples TRBV28 to TRBJ2-6, with 7 bases that match TRBD1. CDR1 is MDHEN and CDR2 is SYDVKM in the germline V gene. This CDR3 is built from 18 residues. Trimming cost V 5 bases and J 0 bases; bases outside gene matches: 10.

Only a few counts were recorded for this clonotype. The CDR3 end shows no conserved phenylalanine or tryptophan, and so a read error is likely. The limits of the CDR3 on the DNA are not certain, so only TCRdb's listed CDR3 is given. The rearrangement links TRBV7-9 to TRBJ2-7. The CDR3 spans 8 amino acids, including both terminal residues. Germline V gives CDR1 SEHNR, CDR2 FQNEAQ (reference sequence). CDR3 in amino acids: CASSLAFL.

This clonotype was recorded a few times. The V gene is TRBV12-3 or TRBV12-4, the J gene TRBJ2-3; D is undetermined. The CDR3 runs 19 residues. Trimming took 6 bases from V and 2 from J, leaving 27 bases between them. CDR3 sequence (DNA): TGTGCCAGCAGGAAACCAAACAATGAGTCTAGAACCTTCACAGATACGCAGTATTTT. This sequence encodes CASRKPNNESRTFTDTQYF.

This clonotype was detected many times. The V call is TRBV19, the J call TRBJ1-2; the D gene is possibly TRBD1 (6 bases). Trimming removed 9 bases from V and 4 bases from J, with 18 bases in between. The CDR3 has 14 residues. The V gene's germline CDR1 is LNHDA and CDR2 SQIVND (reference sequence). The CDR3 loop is CASVDSNYFYGYTF. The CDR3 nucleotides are TGTGCCAGCGTGGACAGCAACTATTTCTATGGCTACACCTTC.

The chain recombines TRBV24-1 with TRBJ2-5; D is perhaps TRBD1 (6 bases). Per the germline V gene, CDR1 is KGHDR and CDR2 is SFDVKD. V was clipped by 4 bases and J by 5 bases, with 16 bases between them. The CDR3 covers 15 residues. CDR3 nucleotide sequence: TGTGCCACCAGTGACCCCCGGACAGTGTTGGAGACCCAGTACTTC. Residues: CATSDPRTVLETQYF.

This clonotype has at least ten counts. Here the CDR3 DNA reads TGTGCCAGCAGCGTATCAGATAATTCACCCCTCCACTTT. Protein sequence: CASSVSDNSPLHF. The J gene is TRBJ1-6, the V gene TRBV9; no reliable D call. The CDR3 has 13 residues. The germline CDR1 and CDR2 sequences are SGDLS and YYNGEE. V was cut by 1 base and J by 5 bases, with 4 bases left in between.

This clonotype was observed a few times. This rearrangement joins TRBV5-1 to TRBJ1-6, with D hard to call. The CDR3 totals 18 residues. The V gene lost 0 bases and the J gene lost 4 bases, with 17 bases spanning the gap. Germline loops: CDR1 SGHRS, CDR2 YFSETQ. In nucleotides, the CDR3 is TGCGCCAGCAGCTTGGTCCCCGGCTTAAGTCTTTATAATTCACCCCTCCACTTT. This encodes CASSLVPGLSLYNSPLHF.

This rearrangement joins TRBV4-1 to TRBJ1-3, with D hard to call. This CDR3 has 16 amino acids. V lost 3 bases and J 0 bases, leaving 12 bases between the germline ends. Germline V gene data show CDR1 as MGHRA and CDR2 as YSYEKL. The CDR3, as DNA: TGCGCCAGCAGCCAGCCAAGGACGAGCTCTGGAAACACCATATATTTT. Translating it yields CASSQPRTSSGNTIYF.

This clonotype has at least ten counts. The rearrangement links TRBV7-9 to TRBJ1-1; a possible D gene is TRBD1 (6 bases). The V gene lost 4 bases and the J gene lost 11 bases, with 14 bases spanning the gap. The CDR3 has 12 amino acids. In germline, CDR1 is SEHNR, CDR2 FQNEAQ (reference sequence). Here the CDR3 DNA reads TGTGCCAGCAGCTGGGGCAGGGGCCGGGCTTTCTTT. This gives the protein CASSWGRGRAFF. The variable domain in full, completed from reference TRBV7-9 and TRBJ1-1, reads DTGVSQNPRHKITKRGQNVTFRCDPISEHNRLYWYRQTLGQGPEFLTYFQNEAQLEKSRLLSDRFSAERPKGSFSTLEIQRTEQGDSAMYLCASSWGRGRAFFGQGTRLTVV.

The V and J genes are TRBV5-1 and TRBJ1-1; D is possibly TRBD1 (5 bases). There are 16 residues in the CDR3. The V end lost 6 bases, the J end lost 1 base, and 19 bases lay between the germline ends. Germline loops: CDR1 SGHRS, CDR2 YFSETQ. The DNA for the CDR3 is TGCGCCAGCAACAAGGAACCTAATCAGGGGAACACTGAAGCTTTCTTT. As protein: CASNKEPNQGNTEAFF.

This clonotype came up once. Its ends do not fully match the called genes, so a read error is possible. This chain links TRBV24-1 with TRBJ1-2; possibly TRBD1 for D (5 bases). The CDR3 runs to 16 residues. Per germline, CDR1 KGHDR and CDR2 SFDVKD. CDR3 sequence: CAASDSTLGGVYGYTF. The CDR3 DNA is TGTGCCGCCAGTGATTCCACCCTGGGGGGGGTCTATGGCTACACCTTC.

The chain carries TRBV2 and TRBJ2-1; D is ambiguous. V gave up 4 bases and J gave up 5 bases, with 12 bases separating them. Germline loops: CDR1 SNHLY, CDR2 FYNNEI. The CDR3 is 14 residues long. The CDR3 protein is CASSGGRTNNEQFF. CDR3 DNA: TGTGCCAGCAGTGGAGGCAGGACCAACAATGAGCAGTTCTTC.

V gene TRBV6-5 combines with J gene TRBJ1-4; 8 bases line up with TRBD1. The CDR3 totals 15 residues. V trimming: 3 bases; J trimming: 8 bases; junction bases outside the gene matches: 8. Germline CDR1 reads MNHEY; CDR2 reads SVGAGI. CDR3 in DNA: TGTGCCAGCAGTTATAGACAGGGGAGTTACGAAAAACTGTTTTTT. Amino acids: CASSYRQGSYEKLFF.

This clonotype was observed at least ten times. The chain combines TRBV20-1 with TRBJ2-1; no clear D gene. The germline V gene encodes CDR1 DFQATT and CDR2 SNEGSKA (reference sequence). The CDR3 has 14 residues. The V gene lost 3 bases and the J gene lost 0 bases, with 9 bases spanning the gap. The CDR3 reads CSASGDHSYNEQFF. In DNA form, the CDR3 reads TGCAGTGCTAGTGGGGATCACTCCTACAATGAGCAGTTCTTC.

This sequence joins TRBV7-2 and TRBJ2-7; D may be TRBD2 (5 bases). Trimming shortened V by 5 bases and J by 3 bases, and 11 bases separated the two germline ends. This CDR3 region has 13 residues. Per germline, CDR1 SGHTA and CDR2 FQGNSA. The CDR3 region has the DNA TGTACCAGCAGCCTCGGGGATGACTACGAGCAGTACTTC. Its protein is CTSSLGDDYEQYF.

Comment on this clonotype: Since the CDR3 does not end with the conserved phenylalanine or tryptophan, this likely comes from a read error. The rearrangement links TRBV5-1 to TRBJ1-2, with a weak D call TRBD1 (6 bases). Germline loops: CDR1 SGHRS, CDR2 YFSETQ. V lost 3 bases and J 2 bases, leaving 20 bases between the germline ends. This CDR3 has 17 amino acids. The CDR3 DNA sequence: TGCGCCAGCAGCTCGCCGCCGGGACACGAGGCGAACTATGGCTACACCTGC. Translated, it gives CASSSPPGHEANYGYTC.